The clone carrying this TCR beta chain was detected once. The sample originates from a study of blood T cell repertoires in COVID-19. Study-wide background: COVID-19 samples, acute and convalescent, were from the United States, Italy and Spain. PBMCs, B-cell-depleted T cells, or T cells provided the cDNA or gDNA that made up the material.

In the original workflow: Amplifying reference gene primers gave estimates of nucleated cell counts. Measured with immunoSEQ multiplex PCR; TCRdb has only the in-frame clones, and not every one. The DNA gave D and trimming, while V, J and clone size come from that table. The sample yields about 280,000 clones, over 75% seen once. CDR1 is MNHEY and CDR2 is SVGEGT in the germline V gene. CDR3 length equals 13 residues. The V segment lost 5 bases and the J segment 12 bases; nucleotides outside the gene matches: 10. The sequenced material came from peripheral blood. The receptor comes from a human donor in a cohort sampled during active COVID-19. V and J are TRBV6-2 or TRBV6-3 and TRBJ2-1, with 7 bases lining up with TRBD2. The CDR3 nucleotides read TGTGCCAGCAGTCCCGGGACTACCCTGGCGCAGTTCTTC. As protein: CASSPGTTLAQFF.